A single sample is the source of the 3 T cell receptor beta chains below, sequenced in a study of shared clonotypes between healthy human individuals. The table came from immunoSEQ multiplex PCR; TCRdb's copy has only in-frame clones and leaves some out. Of 500,000 or so clones in the sample, roughly 95% were seen once. The sequencing input was naive CD4+ T cells sorted from blood. Subset: CD45RA+ positively selected. The receptor source for this set is a woman between 25 and 40 years old in good health.

The sample holds one count of this clone. CDR3 coding DNA: TGTGCCAGCAAGGACGGCAGGGCTGGAAACACCATATATTTT. Amino acids: CASKDGRAGNTIYF. The V call is TRBV25-1, the J call TRBJ1-3, with D possibly matching TRBD1 (5 bases). V lost 7 bases and J lost 2, with 12 bases in between. The CDR3 has 14 amino acids. In germline, CDR1 is MGHDK, CDR2 SYGVNS.

The chain couples TRBV11-2 to TRBJ2-2, with unresolved D. The CDR3 covers 18 residues. With 0 bases removed from V and 0 bases from J, the gap between germline ends came to 14 bases. Germline V CDR1 and CDR2: SGHAT, FQNNGV. DNA of the CDR3: TGTGCCAGCAGCTTAGACAACGCGGAGAGTGCGAACACCGGGGAGCTGTTTTTT. Its protein product is CASSLDNAESANTGELFF.

The gene calls are TRBV20-1 and TRBJ2-1, with 8 nucleotides matching TRBD1. The CDR3 contains 11 residues. From germline, CDR1 is DFQATT and CDR2 SNEGSKA (reference sequence). The DNA for the CDR3 is TGCAGCAGGGACAGGTCGGGAGAGCAGTTCTTC. Translated, it gives CSRDRSGEQFF.